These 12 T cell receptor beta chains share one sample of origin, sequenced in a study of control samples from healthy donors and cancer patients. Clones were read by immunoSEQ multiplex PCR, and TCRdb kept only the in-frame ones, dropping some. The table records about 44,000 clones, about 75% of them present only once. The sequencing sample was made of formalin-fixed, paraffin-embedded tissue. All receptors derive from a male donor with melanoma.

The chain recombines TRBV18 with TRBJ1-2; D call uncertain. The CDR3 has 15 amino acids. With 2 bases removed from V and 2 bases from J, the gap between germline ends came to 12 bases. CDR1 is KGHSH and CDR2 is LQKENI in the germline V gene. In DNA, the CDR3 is TGTGCCAGCTCACCAGCTAAGGGCGAGAACTATGGCTACACCTTC. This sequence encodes CASSPAKGENYGYTF.

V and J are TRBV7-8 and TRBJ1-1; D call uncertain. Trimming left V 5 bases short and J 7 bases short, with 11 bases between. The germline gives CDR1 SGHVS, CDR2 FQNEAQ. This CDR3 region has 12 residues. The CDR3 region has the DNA TGTGCCAGCAGCCGGGTGGGCAGTGAAGCTTTCTTT. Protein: CASSRVGSEAFF.

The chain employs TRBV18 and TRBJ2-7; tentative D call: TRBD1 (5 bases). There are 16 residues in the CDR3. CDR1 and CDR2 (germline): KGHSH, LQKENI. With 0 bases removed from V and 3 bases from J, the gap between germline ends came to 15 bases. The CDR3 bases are TGTGCCAGCTCACCACCGTATGTTAGGGGAAGCTACGAGCAGTACTTC. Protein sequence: CASSPPYVRGSYEQYF.

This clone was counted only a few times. CDR3 DNA sequence: TGTGCCAGCAGCGCCCCGGGACTAGTGAATGAGCAGTTCTTC. It encodes CASSAPGLVNEQFF. This chain uses TRBV5-6 with TRBJ2-1, with 8 positions matching TRBD2. The CDR3 length is 14 residues. Trimming took 4 bases from V and 7 from J; bases not matched to a gene: 7. Per the germline V gene, CDR1 is SGHDT and CDR2 is YYEEEE.

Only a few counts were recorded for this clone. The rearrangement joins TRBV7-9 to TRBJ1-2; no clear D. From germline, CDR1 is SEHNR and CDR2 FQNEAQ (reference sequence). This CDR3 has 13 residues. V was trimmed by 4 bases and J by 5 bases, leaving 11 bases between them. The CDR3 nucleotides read TGTGCCAGCAGCTCGAACGACTGGTATGGCTACACCTTC. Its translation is CASSSNDWYGYTF.

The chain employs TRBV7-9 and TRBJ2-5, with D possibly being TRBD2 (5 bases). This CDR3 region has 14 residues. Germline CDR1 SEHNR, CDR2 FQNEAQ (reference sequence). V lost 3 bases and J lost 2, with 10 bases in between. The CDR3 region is CASSFSSGQETQYF. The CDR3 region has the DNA TGTGCCAGCAGCTTCTCATCGGGGCAAGAGACCCAGTACTTC.

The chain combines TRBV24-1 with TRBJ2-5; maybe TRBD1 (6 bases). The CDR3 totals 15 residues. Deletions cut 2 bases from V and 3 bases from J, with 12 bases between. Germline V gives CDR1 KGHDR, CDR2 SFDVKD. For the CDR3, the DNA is TGTGCCACCAGTGATTCCGGGACACCCAAAGAGACCCAGTACTTC. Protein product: CATSDSGTPKETQYF.

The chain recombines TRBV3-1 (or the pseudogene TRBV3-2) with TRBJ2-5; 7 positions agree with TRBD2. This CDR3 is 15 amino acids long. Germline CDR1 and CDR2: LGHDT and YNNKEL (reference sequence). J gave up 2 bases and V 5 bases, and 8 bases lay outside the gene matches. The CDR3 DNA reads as TGTGCCAGCAGCTCGGGAGGAGTCCGACAAGAGACCCAGTACTTC. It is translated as CASSSGGVRQETQYF.

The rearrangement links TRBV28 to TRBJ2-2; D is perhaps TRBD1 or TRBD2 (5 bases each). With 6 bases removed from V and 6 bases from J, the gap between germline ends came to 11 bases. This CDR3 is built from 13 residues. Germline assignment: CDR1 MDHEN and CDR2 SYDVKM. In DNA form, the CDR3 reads TGTGCCAGCAGCCGGGACGCCGCCGGGGAGCTGTTTTTT. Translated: CASSRDAAGELFF.

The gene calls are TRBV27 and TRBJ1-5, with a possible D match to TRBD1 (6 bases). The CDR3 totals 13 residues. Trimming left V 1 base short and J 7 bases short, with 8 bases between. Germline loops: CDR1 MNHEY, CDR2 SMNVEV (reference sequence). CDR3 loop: CASSLLTGQPQHF. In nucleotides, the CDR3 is TGTGCCAGCAGTTTATTGACAGGACAGCCCCAGCATTTT.

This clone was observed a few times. CDR3: CASGRDRGMNTEAFF. In DNA form, the CDR3 reads TGCGCCAGCGGGCGGGACAGGGGAATGAACACTGAAGCTTTCTTT. This sequence joins TRBV5-1 and TRBJ1-1, with TRBD1 matching over 10 bases. Looked up from germline, CDR1 is SGHRS and CDR2 is YFSETQ. The V segment lost 7 bases and the J segment 0 bases; nucleotides outside the gene matches: 6. CDR3 length: 15 amino acids.

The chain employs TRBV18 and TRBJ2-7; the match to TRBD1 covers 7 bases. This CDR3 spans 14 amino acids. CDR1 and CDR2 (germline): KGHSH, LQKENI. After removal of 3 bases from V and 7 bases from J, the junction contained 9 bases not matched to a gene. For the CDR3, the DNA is TGTGCCAGCTCACCCAGACAGGGTTGGGGGGAGCAGTACTTC. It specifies CASSPRQGWGEQYF.